This is a list of T cell receptor beta chains from one sample in a study of regulatory T cells in long-lasting Graves disease. TCRdb independently ran MiXCR on the multiplex PCR reads; one entry per CDR3 protein. The profile shows about 370,000 distinct CDR3 sequences, about 16% of them singletons. The material sequenced was peripheral blood mononuclear cells (PBMCs), taken at new diagnosis, from a patient treated with antithyroid drugs. The receptors stem from a female donor with Graves disease. CDR3s include the opening cysteine and the closing phenylalanine or tryptophan. A D gene is named only where the DNA matches it firmly. Size values are once, few and many counts, or a class for expanded clones, and some rows have none.

>few|TRBJ2-2|-|TRBV13
CASSLFPSDSVGELFF
TGTGCCAGCAGCTTATTCCCTAGCGACTCGGTCGGGGAGCTGTTTTTT
>-|TRBJ2-5|TRBD2|TRBV5-1
CASSLGPGLAGNQETQYF
TGCGCCAGCAGCTTGGGACCGGGACTAGCGGGGAATCAAGAGACCCAGTACTTC
>-|TRBJ2-3|-|TRBV6-2/TRBV6-3
CASSYRRLTTDTQYF
TGTGCCAGCAGTTATCGCAGGCTGACTACAGATACGCAGTATTTT
>many|TRBJ1-1|-|TRBV12-3/TRBV12-4
CASSPDLGGEAFF
TGTGCCAGCAGTCCGGATCTGGGGGGCGAAGCTTTCTTT
>-|TRBJ2-3|TRBD1|TRBV3-1
CASSQGPGQGIGSDTQYF
TGTGCCAGCAGCCAGGGCCCGGGACAGGGGATTGGTAGCGACACGCAGTATTTT
>-|TRBJ2-4|TRBD1|TRBV27
CASSGGQGKNIQYF
TGTGCCAGCAGTGGCGGACAGGGGAAAAACATTCAGTACTTC
>many|TRBJ1-5|-|TRBV2
CASSEGHLYSNQPQHF
TGTGCCAGCAGTGAAGGACACCTTTATAGCAATCAGCCCCAGCATTTT
>-|TRBJ1-2|-|TRBV19
CASSMDRWGAGGYTF
TGTGCCAGTAGTATGGATCGATGGGGGGCTGGCGGCTACACCTTC
>many|TRBJ1-5|-|TRBV12-3/TRBV12-4
CASSLRPTGQPQHF
TGTGCCAGCAGTTTACGCCCCACAGGACAGCCCCAGCATTTT
>many|TRBJ1-1|-|TRBV20-1
CSARGDSMNTEAFF
TGCAGTGCTAGAGGTGACAGTATGAACACTGAAGCTTTCTTT
>many|TRBJ2-3|TRBD2|TRBV4-3
CASSPWTSGMSTDTQYF
TGCGCCAGCAGCCCTTGGACTAGCGGGATGAGCACAGATACGCAGTATTTT
>many|TRBJ1-6|TRBD1|TRBV27
CASSHDRGRLHF
TGTGCCAGCAGTCACGACAGGGGTCGCCTCCACTTT
>many|TRBJ2-2|-|TRBV7-6
CASSLNRHPNTGELFF
TGTGCCAGCAGCTTGAATAGACACCCGAACACCGGGGAGCTGTTTTTT
>-|TRBJ1-2|-|TRBV14
CASSQVQGGYTF
TGTGCCAGCAGCCAAGTGCAGGGTGGCTACACCTTC
>many|TRBJ2-5|-|TRBV29-1
CSVATAPRETQYF
TGCAGCGTTGCAACAGCACCAAGAGAGACCCAGTACTTC
>many|TRBJ1-1|-|TRBV3-1
CASSQEGIATTRAFF
TGTGCCAGCAGCCAAGAAGGGATCGCGACCACCCGAGCTTTCTTT
>-|TRBJ2-5|-|TRBV20-1
CSASFGTSETQYF
TGCAGTGCTAGCTTCGGGACGTCGGAGACCCAGTACTTC
>few|TRBJ2-3|-|TRBV2
CASLGGYGGSDTQYF
TGTGCCAGCCTTGGTGGGTACGGAGGATCAGATACGCAGTATTTT
>many|TRBJ2-7|-|TRBV30
CAWSESYEQYF
TGTGCCTGGAGTGAAAGCTACGAGCAGTACTTC
>-|TRBJ1-2|-|TRBV6-4
CASSYVGGYGYTF
TGTGCCAGCAGTTACGTGGGGGGCTATGGCTACACCTTC
>many|TRBJ2-2|-|TRBV19
CASKNAGGGELFF
TGTGCCAGTAAGAATGCTGGCGGCGGGGAGCTGTTTTTT
>-|TRBJ2-7|TRBD2|TRBV27
CASSQGLGTYEQYF
TGTGCCAGCAGCCAAGGACTAGGCACCTACGAGCAGTACTTC
>-|TRBJ2-7|-|TRBV19
CASSIVGLAKYEQYF
TGTGCCAGTAGTATAGTAGGTCTAGCGAAATACGAGCAGTACTTC
>many|TRBJ2-5|TRBD1|TRBV28
CASSFRDRVTRGHLQETQYF
TGTGCCAGCAGTTTCCGGGACAGGGTCACGCGTGGGCACCTTCAAGAGACCCAGTACTTC
>many|TRBJ2-1|TRBD2|TRBV29-1
CSVENSGRGNEQFF
TGCAGCGTTGAGAATAGCGGGAGAGGTAATGAGCAGTTCTTC